This T cell receptor beta chain is drawn from a study of blood T cell repertoires in COVID-19. Study-level information: The samples span acute and convalescent COVID-19 from the United States, Italy and Spain. PBMCs, B-cell-depleted T cells, or T cells were the source of the cDNA or gDNA that made up the material.

In the original analysis: Reference gene primer amplification yielded estimated nucleated cell counts. The table came from immunoSEQ multiplex PCR; TCRdb's copy has only in-frame clones and leaves some out. The V and J calls and clone size are taken from that table; D and trimming were inferred from the DNA. Found here are about 190,000 clones, about 88% of them singletons; the top ten hold about 6.8%. This sequence was found in a woman in her thirties or forties who had recovered from COVID-19. Sequences were obtained from peripheral blood.

The CDR3 DNA reads TGTGCCATCAGTCAAACGGGGAGGACAGGGGCTAACTATGGCTACACCTTC. Translation: CAISQTGRTGANYGYTF. This chain joins TRBV10-3 and TRBJ1-2; 9 bases match TRBD1. The V gene end was trimmed by 5 bases and the J gene end by 0 bases; junction bases not matched to a gene: 10. Per the germline V gene, CDR1 is ENHRY and CDR2 is SYGVKD. The CDR3 sequence is 17 residues long.